These T cell receptor beta chains were read from a single sample in a study of blood T cell repertoires in COVID-19. Sequenced by immunoSEQ multiplex PCR; TCRdb stores in-frame clones only, minus some. The sample consists of 200,000 to 250,000 clones, roughly 84% of them appearing once. Material: peripheral blood. The receptors derive from a woman of 80 years or more with acute or convalescent COVID-19. Each CDR3 is given with its conserved first and last residue. Clone size is shown for a subset of rows, as once, few, many or a class of expanded clone.

TRBV6-2/TRBV6-3	-	TRBJ2-5	CASSRTGGETQYF
TRBV5-1	-	TRBJ2-7	CASSLDRDEQYF
TRBV5-1	-	TRBJ2-7	CASSLGGTAVREQYF
TRBV5-1	-	TRBJ1-5	CASRVTFDQPQHF
TRBV7-2	once	TRBJ2-7	CASSPLAGGREQYF
TRBV4-3	once	TRBJ2-1	CASSQDQWNEQFF
TRBV19	-	TRBJ2-1	CASSKSGGVYNEQFF
TRBV6-5	-	TRBJ2-6	CASSYGGAGANVLTF
TRBV7-9	-	TRBJ1-6	CASSFGDNNSPLHF
TRBV5-1	-	TRBJ1-1	CASSSGQSATEAFF
TRBV14	-	TRBJ2-1	CASSQQTGPGNEQFF
TRBV24-1	-	TRBJ1-5	CATNGGAGQPQHF
TRBV6-5	-	TRBJ2-5	CASSYGGPPETQYF
TRBV20-1	few	TRBJ1-2	CSAEGGSGYTF
TRBV5-5	-	TRBJ1-5	CASSRGQGAQPQHF
TRBV9	once	TRBJ2-1	CASSVDGGEQFF
TRBV18	-	TRBJ1-4	CASSRETLQGGNEKLFF
TRBV7-2	once	TRBJ2-3	CASSPFGTGLGDTQYF
TRBV7-2	-	TRBJ1-2	CASSLGGTVDGYTF
TRBV7-2	-	TRBJ1-3	CASSDRAGGSSGNTIYF
TRBV7-9	-	TRBJ1-1	CASSLSWRETEAFF
TRBV5-1	-	TRBJ1-4	CASSDGTPTLKKLFF
TRBV7-8	-	TRBJ2-7	CASSLVRPRDSYEQYF
TRBV7-2	-	TRBJ2-1	CASVAGVYNEQFF
TRBV7-9	-	TRBJ2-2	CASSSDRYTGELFF
TRBV12-3/TRBV12-4	-	TRBJ1-1	CASSPRGNTEAFF
TRBV7-2	-	TRBJ1-1	CASSLERSGYHTPAFF
TRBV19	-	TRBJ1-3	CASTYSIGSSGNTIYF
TRBV19	-	TRBJ1-2	CASRQTGDLVVYTF
TRBV13	-	TRBJ1-2	CASSSRQGTFSYGYTF
TRBV11-2	few	TRBJ2-5	CASSLGTSGEKETQYF
TRBV12-3/TRBV12-4	few	TRBJ1-1	CATRTATSAAFF
TRBV6-5	-	TRBJ1-6	CASSPPPSHNSPLHF
TRBV12-2	-	TRBJ1-1	CASRSVNRVVNTEAFF
TRBV5-1	-	TRBJ1-2	CASTPGQGGGSYGYTF
TRBV5-1	-	TRBJ2-2	CASSLLRDTGELFF
TRBV30	-	TRBJ1-5	CAWSPSGGVWGFLGNQPQHF
TRBV18	once	TRBJ2-3	CASSPGLAGADTQYF
TRBV19	-	TRBJ1-4	CASSLGGQGVEKLFF
TRBV7-9	-	TRBJ1-2	CASSPQGPYGYTF
TRBV9	-	TRBJ2-2	CASNSGDSFTGELFF
TRBV5-1	-	TRBJ2-7	CASSLAGGRGNYEQYF
TRBV3-1/TRBV3-2	-	TRBJ1-2	CASSRDTGAGYTF
TRBV28	-	TRBJ1-5	CASSGQGRGNQPQHF
TRBV2	-	TRBJ1-6	CASSFAVGHRYNSPLHF
TRBV6-2/TRBV6-3	-	TRBJ2-2	CASSSNDREWDTGELFF
TRBV12-3/TRBV12-4	-	TRBJ1-2	CASSFGDNYGYTF
TRBV5-1	-	TRBJ1-1	CASSLGKGGTEAFF
TRBV6-2/TRBV6-3	-	TRBJ2-3	CASTPSGGRTDTQYF
TRBV7-2	-	TRBJ1-6	CASTRGGNSPLHF
TRBV7-6	-	TRBJ1-1	CASSLGTGATEAFF
TRBV19	-	TRBJ1-1	CASSKGVSTEAFF
TRBV5-5	few	TRBJ1-6	CASSWDRVDSPLHF
TRBV30	few	TRBJ1-1	CAWIQQGIGTEAFF
TRBV6-2/TRBV6-3	few	TRBJ1-1	CASSPGQHNTEAFF
TRBV18	-	TRBJ2-7	CASSPRAPGTGAHEQYF
TRBV5-5	-	TRBJ1-2	CASSPGGGVYGYTF
TRBV5-1	-	TRBJ1-1	CASSSTWGGHRGGGTEAFF
TRBV4-2	-	TRBJ2-1	CASSQEGTQLYNEQFF